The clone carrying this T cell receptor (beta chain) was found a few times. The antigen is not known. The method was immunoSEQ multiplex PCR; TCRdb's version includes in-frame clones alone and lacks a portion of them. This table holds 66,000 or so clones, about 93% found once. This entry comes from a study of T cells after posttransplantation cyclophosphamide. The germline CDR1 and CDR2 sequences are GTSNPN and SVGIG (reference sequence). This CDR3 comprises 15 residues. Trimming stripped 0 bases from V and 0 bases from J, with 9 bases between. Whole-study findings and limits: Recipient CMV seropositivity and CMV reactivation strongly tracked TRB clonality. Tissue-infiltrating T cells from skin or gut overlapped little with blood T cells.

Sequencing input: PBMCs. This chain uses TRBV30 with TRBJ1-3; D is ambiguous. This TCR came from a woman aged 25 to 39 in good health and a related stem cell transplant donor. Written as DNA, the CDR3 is TGTGCCTGGAGTGTACCGGGCTACTCTGGAAACACCATATATTTT. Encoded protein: CAWSVPGYSGNTIYF.